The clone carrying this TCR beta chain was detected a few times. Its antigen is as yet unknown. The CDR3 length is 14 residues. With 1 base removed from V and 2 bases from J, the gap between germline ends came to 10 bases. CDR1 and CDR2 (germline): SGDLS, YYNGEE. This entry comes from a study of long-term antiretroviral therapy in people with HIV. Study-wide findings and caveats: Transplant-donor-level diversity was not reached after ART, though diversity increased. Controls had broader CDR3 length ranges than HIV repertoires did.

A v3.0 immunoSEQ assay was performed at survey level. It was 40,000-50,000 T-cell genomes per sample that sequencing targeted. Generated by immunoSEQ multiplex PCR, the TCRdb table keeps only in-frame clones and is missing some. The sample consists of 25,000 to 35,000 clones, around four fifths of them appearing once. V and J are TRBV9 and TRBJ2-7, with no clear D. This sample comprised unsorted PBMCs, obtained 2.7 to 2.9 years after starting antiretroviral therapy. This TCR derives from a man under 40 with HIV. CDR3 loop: CASSVSPLAYEQYF. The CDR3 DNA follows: TGTGCCAGCAGCGTATCCCCACTCGCCTACGAGCAGTACTTC.